This T cell receptor (beta chain) was captured by sequencing in a study of T cells in Graves' hyperthyroidism and ophthalmopathy. The PBMCs had their origin in less than 13 ml of fresh peripheral blood. Researchers took RNA transcripts and amplified the TCR beta CDR3 regions from them. First-round RT-PCR with HTBI primers amplified the TCR CDR3 region. TCRdb reprocessed the multiplex PCR reads with MiXCR, giving one entry per CDR3 protein. The repertoire holds some 150,000 distinct CDR3 sequences, with approximately 20% as singletons. This clonotype was counted a few times. The specimen was blood. The clonotype was recovered from a woman between 45 and 60 years old with Graves' hyperthyroidism that later progressed to Graves' ophthalmopathy.

The CDR3 sequence: CSAKEPRGGKETQYF. CDR3 nucleotides: TGCAGTGCTAAGGAACCAAGGGGGGGAAAAGAGACCCAGTACTTC. This chain uses TRBV20-1 with TRBJ2-5; perhaps TRBD2 as D (7 bases). This CDR3 contains 15 residues. V lost 4 bases to trimming and J lost 3 bases, with 18 bases between them. Looked up from germline, CDR1 is DFQATT and CDR2 is SNEGSKA (reference sequence).